This T cell receptor beta chain stems from a study of shared clonotypes between healthy human individuals. Trimming removed 4 bases at V and 1 base at J, with 11 bases between. In germline, CDR1 is SGHVS, CDR2 FQNEAQ. This CDR3 is 15 amino acids long. Clones were sequenced by immunoSEQ multiplex PCR, and TCRdb holds only the in-frame ones, with some missing. This table has hundreds of thousands of clones, more than 95% appearing once. The sequence was collected from a woman in her 30s in good health. Sequencing was performed on naive CD4+ T cells sorted from blood. The subset: CD45RA+ positively selected. The rearrangement joins TRBV7-8 to TRBJ2-4; no clear D. CDR3 sequence (DNA): TGTGCCAGCAGCTCGGTGGGTTGGGCCAAAAACATTCAGTACTTC. It translates to CASSSVGWAKNIQYF.